Included here is one T cell receptor (beta chain) sequence, with context. What it recognizes is unknown. V trimming: 0 bases; J trimming: 7 bases; junction bases outside the gene matches: 4. Germline-derived CDR1 and CDR2 are MNHEY and SVGAGI. The CDR3 totals 16 residues. These data originate in a study of Tregs in tolerant kidney transplant recipients. The table came from immunoSEQ multiplex PCR; TCRdb's copy has only in-frame clones and leaves some out. The profile shows 20,000 to 25,000 clones, 81% of them singletons. Whole-study results and caveats: Expanding Tregs on activated donor B cells appeared to best identify donor-specific TCRbeta clones.

Recipients received nonmyeloablative bone marrow transplants from related graft donors, with transient mixed chimerism. Thawed PBMCs were FACS-sorted into unstimulated CD4+CD25+CD127- regulatory T cells, CD4+CD25- non-regulatory cells, CD4 and CD8 cells. V and J are TRBV6-5 and TRBJ2-1; 12 positions agree with TRBD2. The receptor was derived from a human patient who received a combined kidney and bone marrow transplant. Among the T cells, some may be from the graft donor. The starting material was CD8+ T cells from blood (PBMCs), obtained 6 months after the transplant. CDR3 sequence reads: CASSYSLAGGPNEQFF. CDR3 DNA sequence: TGTGCCAGCAGTTACTCCCTAGCGGGAGGGCCGAATGAGCAGTTCTTC.